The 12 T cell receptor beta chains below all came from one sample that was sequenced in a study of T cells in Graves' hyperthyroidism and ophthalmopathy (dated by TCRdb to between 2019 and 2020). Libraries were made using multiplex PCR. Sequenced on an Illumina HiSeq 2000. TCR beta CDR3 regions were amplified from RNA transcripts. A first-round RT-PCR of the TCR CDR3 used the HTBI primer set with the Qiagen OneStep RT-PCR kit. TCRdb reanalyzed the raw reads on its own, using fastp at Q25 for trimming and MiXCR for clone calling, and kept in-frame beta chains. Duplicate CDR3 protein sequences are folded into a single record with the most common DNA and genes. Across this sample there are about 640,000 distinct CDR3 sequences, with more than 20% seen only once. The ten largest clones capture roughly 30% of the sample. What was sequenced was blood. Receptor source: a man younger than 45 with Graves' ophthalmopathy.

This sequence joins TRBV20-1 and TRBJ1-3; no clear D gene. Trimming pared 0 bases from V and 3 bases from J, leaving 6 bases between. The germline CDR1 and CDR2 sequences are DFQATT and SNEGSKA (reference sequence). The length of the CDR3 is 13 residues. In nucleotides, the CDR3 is TGCAGTGCTAGAGATCTGAATGGAAACACCATATATTTT. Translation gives CSARDLNGNTIYF.

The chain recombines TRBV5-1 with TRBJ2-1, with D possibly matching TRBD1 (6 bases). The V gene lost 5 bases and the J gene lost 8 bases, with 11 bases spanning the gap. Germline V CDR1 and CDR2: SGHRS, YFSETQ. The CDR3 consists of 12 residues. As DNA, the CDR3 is TGCGCCAGCAGTAAAACAGGGCATGAGCAGTTCTTC. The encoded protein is CASSKTGHEQFF.

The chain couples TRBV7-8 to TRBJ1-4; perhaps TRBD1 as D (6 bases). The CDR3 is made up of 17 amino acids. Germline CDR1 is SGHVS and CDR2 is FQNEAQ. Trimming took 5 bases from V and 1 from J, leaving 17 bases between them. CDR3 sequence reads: CASSPNRVVGTNEKLFF. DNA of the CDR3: TGTGCCAGCAGCCCCAACAGGGTTGTCGGAACTAATGAAAAACTGTTTTTT.

In nucleotides, the CDR3 is TGTGCCATCAGGGCAGGGTTAAGTACTGAAGCTTTCTTT. It codes for CAIRAGLSTEAFF. This chain joins TRBV10-3 and TRBJ1-1; a weak D match, TRBD1 (5 bases). This CDR3 has 13 residues. The V and J ends lost 6 bases and 5 bases respectively, with 13 bases between them. Per the germline V gene, CDR1 is ENHRY and CDR2 is SYGVKD.

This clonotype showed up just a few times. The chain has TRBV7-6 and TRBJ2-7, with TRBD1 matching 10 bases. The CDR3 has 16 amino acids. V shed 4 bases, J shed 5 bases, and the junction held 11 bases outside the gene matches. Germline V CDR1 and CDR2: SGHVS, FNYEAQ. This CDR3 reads CASSSIAWDRGNEQYF. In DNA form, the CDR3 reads TGTGCCAGCAGCTCGATAGCGTGGGACAGGGGAAACGAGCAGTACTTC.

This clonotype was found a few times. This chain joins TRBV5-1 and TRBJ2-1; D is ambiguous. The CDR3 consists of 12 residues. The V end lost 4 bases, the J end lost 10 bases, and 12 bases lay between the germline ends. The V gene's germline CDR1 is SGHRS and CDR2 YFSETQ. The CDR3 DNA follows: TGCGCCAGCAGCCCCTCTCCGGAAGAGCAGTTCTTC. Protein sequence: CASSPSPEEQFF.

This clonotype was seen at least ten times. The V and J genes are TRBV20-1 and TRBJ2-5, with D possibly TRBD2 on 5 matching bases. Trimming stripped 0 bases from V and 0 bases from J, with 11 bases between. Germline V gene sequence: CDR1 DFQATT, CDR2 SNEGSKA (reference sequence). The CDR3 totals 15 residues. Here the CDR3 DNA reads TGCAGTGCTAGAGATCGGGCGGGCAACCAAGAGACCCAGTACTTC. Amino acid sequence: CSARDRAGNQETQYF.

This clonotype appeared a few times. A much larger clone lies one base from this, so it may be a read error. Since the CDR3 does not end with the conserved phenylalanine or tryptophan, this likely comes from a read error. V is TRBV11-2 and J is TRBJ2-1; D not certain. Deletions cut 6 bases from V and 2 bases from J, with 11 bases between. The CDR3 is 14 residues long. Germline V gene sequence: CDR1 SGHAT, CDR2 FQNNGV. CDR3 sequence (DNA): TGTGCCAGCAGTTACGCGACGGCCTACAATGAGCAGTTCATC. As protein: CASSYATAYNEQFI.

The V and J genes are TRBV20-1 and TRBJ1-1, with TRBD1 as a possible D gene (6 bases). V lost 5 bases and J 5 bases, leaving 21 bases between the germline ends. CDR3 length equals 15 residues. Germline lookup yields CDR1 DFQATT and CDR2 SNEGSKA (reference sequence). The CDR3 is CSAPSPEGGSTEAFF. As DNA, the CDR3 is TGCAGTGCTCCGTCCCCGGAGGGGGGTAGTACTGAAGCTTTCTTT.

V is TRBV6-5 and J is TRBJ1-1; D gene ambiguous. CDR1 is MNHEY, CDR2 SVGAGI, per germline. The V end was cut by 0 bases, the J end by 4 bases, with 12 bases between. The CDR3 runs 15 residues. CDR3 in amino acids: CASSYSGSRGTEAFF. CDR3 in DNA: TGTGCCAGCAGTTACTCAGGGAGCCGGGGCACTGAAGCTTTCTTT.

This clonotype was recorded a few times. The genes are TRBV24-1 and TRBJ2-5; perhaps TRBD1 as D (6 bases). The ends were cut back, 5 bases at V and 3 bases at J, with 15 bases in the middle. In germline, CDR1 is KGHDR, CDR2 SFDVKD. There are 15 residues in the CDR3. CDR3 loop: CATSGTGSNKETQYF. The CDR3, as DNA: TGTGCCACCAGTGGTACAGGGAGTAATAAAGAGACCCAGTACTTC.

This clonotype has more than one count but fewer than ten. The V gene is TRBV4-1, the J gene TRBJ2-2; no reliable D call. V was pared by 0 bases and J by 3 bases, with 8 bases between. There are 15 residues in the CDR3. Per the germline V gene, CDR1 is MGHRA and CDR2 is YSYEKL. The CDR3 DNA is TGCGCCAGCAGCCAAGACGTGGGATACACCGGGGAGCTGTTTTTT. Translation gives CASSQDVGYTGELFF.